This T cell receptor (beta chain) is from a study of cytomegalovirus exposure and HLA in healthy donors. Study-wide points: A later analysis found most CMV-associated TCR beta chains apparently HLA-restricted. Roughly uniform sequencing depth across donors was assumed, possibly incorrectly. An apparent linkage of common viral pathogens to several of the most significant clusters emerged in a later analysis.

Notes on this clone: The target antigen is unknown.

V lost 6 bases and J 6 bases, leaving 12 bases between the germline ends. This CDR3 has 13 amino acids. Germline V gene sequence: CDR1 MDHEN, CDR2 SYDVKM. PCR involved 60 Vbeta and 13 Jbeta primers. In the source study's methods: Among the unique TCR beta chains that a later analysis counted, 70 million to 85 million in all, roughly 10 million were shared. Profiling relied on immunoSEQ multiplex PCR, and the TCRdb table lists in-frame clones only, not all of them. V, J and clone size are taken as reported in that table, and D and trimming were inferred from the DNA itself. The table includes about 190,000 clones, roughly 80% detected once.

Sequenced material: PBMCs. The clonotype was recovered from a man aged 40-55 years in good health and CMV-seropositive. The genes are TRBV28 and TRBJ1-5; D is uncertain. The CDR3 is CASSPPGVQPQHF. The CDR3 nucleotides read TGTGCCAGCAGCCCTCCCGGGGTTCAGCCCCAGCATTTT.